This T cell receptor (beta chain) stems from a study of CXCR3-negative and CXCR3-positive naive CD8 T cells (dated by TCRdb to about 2019). As for the study more broadly: In total, some 140 million TRB reads were obtained, which works out to roughly 1.5 +/- 0.3 million reads per library. Diversity and physicochemical repertoire analyses were performed on some 10 donors pooled from two independent experiments. The TRBV-TRBJ cluster analysis covered naive subsets from 5 or 6 donors and memory cells from 3 donors.

Regarding this clonotype: Its antigen is currently not known.

TCRdb lists the instrument as NextSeq 550. The Human TCR Profiling Kit (MiLaboratory) was used to make UMI-labeled 5' RACE TRB cDNA libraries. cDNA synthesis used the entire amount of extracted RNA, and PCR amplification then used the entire amount of cDNA produced. Libraries were prepared in parallel using an identical number of PCR cycles. As for the authors' bioinformatics: With a requirement of at least two reads per UMI, MIGEC and MiXCR extracted about 53,000 +/- 9,400 unique UMI-labeled TRB cDNA molecules per library. An average of approximately 40,000 +/- 10,000 functional in-frame TRB CDR3 nucleotide clonotypes without stop codons was found per library. After each sample was downsampled to 5000 UMI-labeled TRB molecules, VDJtools was used to calculate diversity metrics such as normalized Shannon-Wiener and Chao1. For the central five CDR3 residues, VDJtools calculated physicochemical properties weighted by clonotype size, namely interaction energy, strength, volume and Kidera factor 4. TCRdb reprocessed the reads and assigns one entry to each CDR3 protein sequence, leaving out DNA. What appears here as the V and J calls and clone size reflects TCRdb's work, not the paper's. The table kept for this sample lists roughly 70,000 distinct CDR3 sequences. Of the sample, approximately 1.5% falls within the top ten clones.

Results and caveats for the whole study, not just this receptor: Compared with CXCR3-negative naive cells, CXCR3-positive naive cells had TRB CDR3s with higher hydrophobicity (lower Kidera factor 4), lower energy, and higher strength and volume indices. Because surface CD5, which has been linked to self-reactivity in mice, was comparable between naive subsets, TCR interaction strength was also inferred from TRB CDR3 physicochemical properties. Freshly isolated PBMCs were used for most assays because CXCR3 expression went down partially after cryopreservation. Naive CXCR3-negative and CXCR3-positive cells from the same donor showed similar TRBV-TRBJ usage, whereas memory cells showed distinct patterns. Both naive subsets had comparably high repertoire diversity, while memory CD8+ T cells had much lower repertoire diversity.

Each CD8+ T cell subset was flow-sorted in triplicate, and approximately 280,000 cells per subset were placed directly into RLT lysis buffer. To exclude memory contaminants, naive CD8+ T cells were stringently defined as CD45RO-CCR7+CD27+CD95-. Using standard density gradient centrifugation, peripheral blood mononuclear cells were isolated from buffy coats. Naive CXCR3-negative and CXCR3-positive CD8+ T cells were flow-sorted on a FACSAria III. An RNeasy Mini Kit was used to extract total RNA from the sorted cells. Sequenced input: naive CXCR3- CD8+ T cells from blood. The cell subset or site label for this specimen denotes: CD45RO-CCR7+CD27+CD95- naive CD8+ T cells lacking CXCR3 (TNR3-). This sequence was found in a human donor in good health. Some clones in this sample may be carry-over from other donors' samples.

The CDR3 protein: CASSSSWGNEQYF. The chain couples TRBV7-8 to TRBJ2-7; TCRdb's D gene call, TRBD1, goes unchecked for lack of DNA. Counted from cysteine to phenylalanine, this CDR3 has 13 amino acids. No DNA has been recorded. As encoded in the germline V gene, CDR1 is SGHVS while CDR2 is FQNEAQ.